This T cell receptor beta chain appears in the sequencing data of a study of cytomegalovirus exposure and HLA in healthy donors. CDR1 and CDR2 (germline): SGDLS, YYNGEE. The length of the CDR3 is 13 residues. The V and J ends lost 0 bases and 5 bases respectively, with 8 bases between them. The PCR had 60 Vbeta and 13 Jbeta primers. Clones were read by immunoSEQ multiplex PCR, and TCRdb kept only the in-frame ones, dropping some. The data show around 76,000 clones, with around 70% seen just once and 8.5% to 10% held by the top ten. The chain couples TRBV9 to TRBJ2-5; D uncertain. What was sequenced was PBMCs. This clonotype was obtained from a woman between 45 and 65 years old in good health and CMV-seropositive. CDR3 sequence (DNA): TGTGCCAGCAGCGTAGATTCCCCGGAGACCCAGTACTTC. This encodes CASSVDSPETQYF.